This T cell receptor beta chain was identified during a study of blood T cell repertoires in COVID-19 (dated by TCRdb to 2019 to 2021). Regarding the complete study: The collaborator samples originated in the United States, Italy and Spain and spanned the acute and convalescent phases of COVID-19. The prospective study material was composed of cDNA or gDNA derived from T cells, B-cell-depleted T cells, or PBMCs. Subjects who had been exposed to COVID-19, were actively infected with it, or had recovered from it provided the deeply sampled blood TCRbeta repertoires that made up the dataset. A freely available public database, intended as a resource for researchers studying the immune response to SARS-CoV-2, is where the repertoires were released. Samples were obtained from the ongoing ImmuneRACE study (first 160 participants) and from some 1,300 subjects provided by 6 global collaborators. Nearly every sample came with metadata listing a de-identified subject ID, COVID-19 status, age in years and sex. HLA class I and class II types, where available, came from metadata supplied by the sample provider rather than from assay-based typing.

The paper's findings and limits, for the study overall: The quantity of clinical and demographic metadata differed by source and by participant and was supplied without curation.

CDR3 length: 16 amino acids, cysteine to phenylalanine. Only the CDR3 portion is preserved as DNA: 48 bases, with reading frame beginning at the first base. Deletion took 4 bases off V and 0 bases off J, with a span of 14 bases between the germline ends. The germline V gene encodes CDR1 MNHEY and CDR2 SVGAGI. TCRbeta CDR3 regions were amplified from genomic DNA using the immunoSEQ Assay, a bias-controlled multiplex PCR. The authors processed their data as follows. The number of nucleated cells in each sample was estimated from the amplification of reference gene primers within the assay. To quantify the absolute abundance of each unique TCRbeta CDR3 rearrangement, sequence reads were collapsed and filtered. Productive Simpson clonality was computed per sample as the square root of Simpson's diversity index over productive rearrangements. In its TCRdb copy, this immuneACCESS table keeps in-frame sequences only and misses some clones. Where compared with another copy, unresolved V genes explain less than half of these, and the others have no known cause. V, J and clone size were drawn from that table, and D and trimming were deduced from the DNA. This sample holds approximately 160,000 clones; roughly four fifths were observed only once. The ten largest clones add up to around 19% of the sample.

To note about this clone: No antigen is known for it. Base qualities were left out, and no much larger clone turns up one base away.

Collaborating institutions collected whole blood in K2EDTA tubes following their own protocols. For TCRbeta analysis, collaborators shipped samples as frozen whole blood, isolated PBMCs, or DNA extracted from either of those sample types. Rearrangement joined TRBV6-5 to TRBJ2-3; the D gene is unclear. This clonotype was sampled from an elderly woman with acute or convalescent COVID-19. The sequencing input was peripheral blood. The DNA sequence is TGTGCCAGCAGTTCTCTTGGCTCCGCTAGCACAGATACGCAGTATTTT. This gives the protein CASSSLGSASTDTQYF.